This record concerns one TCR beta chain sequence. Its target antigen remains unknown. Base qualities are not at hand, and no much larger clone is one base apart. The data were taken from a study of blood T cell repertoires in COVID-19 (dated by TCRdb to the early 2020s). In terms of the full investigation: The collaborator samples originated in the United States, Italy and Spain and spanned the acute and convalescent phases of COVID-19. The material from the prospective study consisted of cDNA or gDNA derived from T cells, B-cell-depleted T cells, or PBMCs. The dataset comprised deeply sampled blood TCRbeta repertoires from subjects exposed to, actively infected with, or recovered from COVID-19. The repertoires were released in a freely available public database meant as a resource for research on the immune response to SARS-CoV-2. Samples were obtained from the ongoing ImmuneRACE study (first 160 participants) and from about 1,300 subjects provided by 6 global collaborators. The sample metadata nearly always contained a de-identified subject ID, COVID-19 status, age in years and sex. Where HLA class I and class II types were available, the types were taken from metadata supplied by the sample provider, not from assay-based typing.

Spanning cysteine to phenylalanine, the CDR3 consists of 13 amino acids. Of the read, only the CDR3 DNA is kept; its 39 bases are in frame from base 1. TCRbeta CDR3 regions were amplified from genomic DNA by means of the immunoSEQ Assay, a bias-controlled multiplex PCR. The authors' analysis ran thus. Within the assay, amplification of reference gene primers was used to estimate how many nucleated cells each sample contained. To quantify the absolute abundance of each unique TCRbeta CDR3 rearrangement, sequence reads were collapsed and filtered. For each sample, productive Simpson clonality was calculated as the square root of Simpson's diversity index over productive rearrangements. TCRdb took this table from immuneACCESS and kept in-frame rearrangements with V and J called. Such tables lack part of the clones; where checked against another copy, unresolved V genes explain under half of the gap, and the rest is unexplained. That table supplies the V and J calls and clone size; D and trimming were determined from the DNA. Counted in this sample were 150,000 to 200,000 clones; approximately 85% of them appeared once. The top ten hold less than 3.5% of the sample.

In Seattle, one collaborating source enrolled patients while the infection was active and tracked those patients longitudinally over the course of disease. Collaborating institutions collected whole blood in K2EDTA tubes following their own protocols. For TCRbeta analysis, collaborator samples were shipped as frozen whole blood, as isolated PBMCs, or as DNA extracted from either sample type. Beyond this particular receptor, the publication reports: How much clinical and demographic metadata was included differed by source and by participant, and the metadata was provided uncurated.

The rearranged segments are TRBV21-1 and TRBJ1-1. TRBV21-1 is a pseudogene. The clonotype was recovered from an elderly woman with COVID-19, enrolled during active disease. The sample consisted of peripheral blood. CDR3 loop: CASSKESPPEAFF. The sequence in DNA is TGTGCCAGCAGCAAAGAGAGCCCCCCCGAAGCTTTCTTT.